Shown below are 13 T cell receptor beta chains from a single sample sequenced in a study of OX40 agonist ivuxolimab in advanced cancers. The assay was immunoSEQ multiplex PCR, and TCRdb's table has in-frame clones only and misses some. The repertoire has 40,000 or so clones, about 80% of them found once; the top ten carry about 15%. Sequenced material: CD4+ or CD8+ T cells sorted from blood, taken in a trial of the OX40 agonist ivuxolimab. The receptors derive from an adult with an advanced solid tumor such as melanoma, head and neck, liver or kidney cancer.

This chain uses TRBV14 with TRBJ2-7; unclear D gene. The germline gives CDR1 SGHDN, CDR2 FVKESK. The CDR3 has 14 amino acids. Trimming removed 0 bases from V and 4 bases from J, with 10 bases in between. The CDR3: CASSQEIRQYEQYF. The CDR3 bases are TGTGCCAGCAGCCAAGAAATCCGACAATACGAGCAGTACTTC.

This clone occurred a few times. CDR3 residues: CASSLVEGSYEQYF. In DNA, the CDR3 is TGCGCCAGCAGCTTGGTGGAGGGGTCCTACGAGCAGTACTTC. The chain joins TRBV5-1 to TRBJ2-7, with D perhaps matching TRBD2 (6 bases). V shed 0 bases and J shed 1 base, with 8 bases lying between them. CDR3 length equals 14 residues. Germline V lookup: CDR1 SGHRS, CDR2 YFSETQ.

The chain has TRBV6-5 and TRBJ1-1; D is unclear. The germline CDR1 and CDR2 sequences are MNHEY and SVGAGI. The V end lost 0 bases, the J end lost 1 base, and 12 bases lay between the germline ends. The CDR3 is made up of 16 amino acids. The CDR3 sequence is CASSYSRERRNTEAFF. In DNA form, the CDR3 reads TGTGCCAGCAGTTACTCGAGGGAGAGAAGGAACACTGAAGCTTTCTTT.

The CDR3 nucleotides read TGTGCCAGCAGTTTAAGACCTCCCCCGGTGGTGCTGTTTTTT. Translating it yields CASSLRPPPVVLFF. The rearrangement uses TRBV28 and TRBJ2-2; D gene uncertain. V was shortened by 2 bases and J by 13 bases, with 17 bases between the two germline ends. Germline V gives CDR1 MDHEN, CDR2 SYDVKM. CDR3 size: 14 residues.

The sample holds a few counts of this clone. The gene calls are TRBV7-9 and TRBJ1-5, with D possibly matching TRBD1 (5 bases). This CDR3 spans 14 amino acids. CDR1 is SEHNR, CDR2 FQNEAQ, per germline (reference sequence). V lost 5 bases and J lost 0, with 8 bases in between. The CDR3 nucleotides read TGTGCCAGCAGCACGACAGATAGCAATCAGCCCCAGCATTTT. Encoded protein: CASSTTDSNQPQHF.

The chain carries TRBV11-3 and TRBJ2-5; TRBD2 matches 7 bases. Germline V gene data show CDR1 as SGHNT and CDR2 as YENEEA. Trimming cost V 1 base and J 5 bases; bases outside gene matches: 10. CDR3 length: 16 residues. CDR3 nucleotide sequence: TGTGCCAGCAGCTTAGTGCGTCCAGGGAGGGACGAGACCCAGTACTTC. This gives the protein CASSLVRPGRDETQYF.

The chain couples TRBV15 to TRBJ2-7; D is possibly TRBD1 or TRBD2 (7 bases each). Germline V gives CDR1 LNHNV, CDR2 YYDKDF (reference sequence). The length of the CDR3 is 14 residues. Trimming cost V 5 bases and J 3 bases, with 14 bases left between them. The CDR3 DNA follows: TGTGCCACCAGCCGGGGGGACAGCTACTACGAGCAGTACTTC. Its translation is CATSRGDSYYEQYF. The full variable domain, its missing parts supplied by reference TRBV15 and TRBJ2-7, is DAMVIQNPRYQVTQFGKPVTLSCSQTLNHNVMYWYQQKSSQAPKLLFHYYDKDFNNEADTPDNFQSRRPNTSFCFLDIRSPGLGDTAMYLCATSRGDSYYEQYFGPGTRLTVT.

As for this clone: No conserved phenylalanine or tryptophan ends this CDR3, so it is likely a read error. This chain joins TRBV7-2 and TRBJ2-7; tentatively, D is TRBD1 or TRBD2 (5 bases each). The CDR3 spans 12 residues. From germline, CDR1 is SGHTA and CDR2 FQGNSA. Deletions cut 5 bases from V and 6 bases from J, with 11 bases between. CDR3 loop: CASSPRGVEQYL. CDR3 bases: TGTGCCAGCAGCCCCCGAGGGGTCGAGCAGTACCTC.

This clone was seen a handful of times. The chain couples TRBV6-1 to TRBJ1-5; the D gene is possibly TRBD1 (6 bases). This CDR3 has 15 residues. Germline CDR1 MNHNS, CDR2 SASEGT. Trimming took off 3 bases at V and 6 bases at J, with 15 bases between the two ends. In nucleotides, the CDR3 is TGTGCCAGCAGTGAGCTGGACAGCCAGAGTCAGCCCCAGCATTTT. Its translation: CASSELDSQSQPQHF.

The chain links TRBV5-1 to TRBJ2-7; D call uncertain. Germline CDR1 is SGHRS and CDR2 is YFSETQ. Trimming took off 1 base at V and 3 bases at J, with 8 bases between the two ends. CDR3 length: 13 residues. DNA for the CDR3: TGCGCCAGCAGCTTGTCGACGGACTACGAGCAGTACTTC. Translating gives CASSLSTDYEQYF.

The CDR3 region is CASSQHGRADYEQYF. As DNA, the CDR3 is TGCGCCAGCAGCCAACACGGGAGGGCCGATTACGAGCAGTACTTC. This chain uses TRBV4-1 with TRBJ2-7; 8 nucleotides match TRBD2. This CDR3 is built from 15 residues. Trimming at V came to 2 bases and at J to 4 bases, leaving 7 bases not matched to a gene. The germline V gene encodes CDR1 MGHRA and CDR2 YSYEKL.

The chain uses TRBV6-5 and TRBJ2-7; D not certain. The V end was cut by 4 bases, the J end by 4 bases, with 14 bases between. Germline V gene sequence: CDR1 MNHEY, CDR2 SVGAGI. CDR3 size: 14 residues. The DNA for the CDR3 is TGTGCCAGCAGTTCCCCGATAGAAAGTTACGAGCAGTACTTC. It encodes CASSSPIESYEQYF.

This sequence joins TRBV9 and TRBJ2-5, with D uncertain. Trimming stripped 0 bases from V and 1 base from J, with 10 bases between. CDR1 and CDR2 from the germline V gene are SGDLS and YYNGEE. This CDR3 contains 15 residues. CDR3 sequence reads: CASSVGSYGQETQYF. The CDR3 DNA follows: TGTGCCAGCAGCGTAGGTAGTTACGGCCAAGAGACCCAGTACTTC. Combining the CDR3 with reference TRBV9 and TRBJ2-5 gives the whole variable domain DSGVTQTPKHLITATGQRVTLRCSPRSGDLSVYWYQQSLDQGLQFLIQYYNGEERAKGNILERFSAQQFPDLHSELNLSSLELGDSALYFCASSVGSYGQETQYFGPGTRLLVL.